Listed below are T cell receptor beta chains from one sample, sequenced in a study of blood T cell repertoires in COVID-19. This table comes from immunoSEQ multiplex PCR, and its TCRdb copy is limited to in-frame clones, with some not included. The sample records tens of thousands of clones, around 86% being singletons. The sequenced sample was peripheral blood. These receptors were collected from a man aged 40-50 years with COVID-19, enrolled during active disease. Each CDR3 is given with its conserved first and last residue. The D gene is left open where the match is weak. Only part of the rows carry a size: once, few, many, or a class if the clone is expanded.

j_call: TRBJ2-3; v_call: TRBV5-8; d_call: .; clone_size: .; cdr3_nt: TGTGCCAGCAGCCCGAGATCTACAGTCCGGTATACGCAGTATTTT; cdr3_aa: CASSPRSTVRYTQYF
j_call: TRBJ2-4; v_call: TRBV19; d_call: TRBD2; clone_size: .; cdr3_nt: TGTGCCAGTAGAAGCTCGGGACGTCGGGGGGGCCGAAACATTCAGTACTTC; cdr3_aa: CASRSSGRRGGRNIQYF
j_call: TRBJ1-1; v_call: TRBV6-5; d_call: TRBD1; clone_size: .; cdr3_nt: TGTGCCAGACTTCACAGGGGTCCTAATACTGAAGCTTTCTTT; cdr3_aa: CARLHRGPNTEAFF
j_call: TRBJ1-4; v_call: TRBV5-1; d_call: TRBD1; clone_size: .; cdr3_nt: TGCGCCAGCAGCCAACAGGGGGCGGGTGGTAATGAAAAACTGTTTTTT; cdr3_aa: CASSQQGAGGNEKLFF
j_call: TRBJ2-7; v_call: TRBV3-1/TRBV3-2; d_call: .; clone_size: .; cdr3_nt: TGTGCCAGCAGCCAGGGGAGTTGGGCCTCCTACGAGCAGTACTTC; cdr3_aa: CASSQGSWASYEQYF
j_call: TRBJ2-2; v_call: TRBV5-4; d_call: .; clone_size: once; cdr3_nt: TGTGCCAGCAGCCGCGGGGCAGGGACCGGGGAGCTGTTTTTT; cdr3_aa: CASSRGAGTGELFF
j_call: TRBJ1-1; v_call: TRBV11-2; d_call: TRBD1; clone_size: .; cdr3_nt: TGTGCCAGCAGCAAAGGGACAGGGGGAAACACTGAAGCTTTCTTT; cdr3_aa: CASSKGTGGNTEAFF
j_call: TRBJ2-3; v_call: TRBV7-6; d_call: .; clone_size: .; cdr3_nt: TGTGCCAGCAGCCCCCAGGAGGGGGGGGCTCCAAATACGCAGTATTTT; cdr3_aa: CASSPQEGGAPNTQYF
j_call: TRBJ2-1; v_call: TRBV4-2; d_call: TRBD2; clone_size: .; cdr3_nt: TGTGCCAGCAGCCAAGCCCTGGCACGGCTAGCGGCCTACAATGAGCAGTTCTTC; cdr3_aa: CASSQALARLAAYNEQFF
j_call: TRBJ1-6; v_call: TRBV5-4; d_call: .; clone_size: .; cdr3_nt: TGTGCCAGCAGCTTGGCCGCGACAGGCCAAAATCTGCGCTTT; cdr3_aa: CASSLAATGQNLRF
j_call: TRBJ1-2; v_call: TRBV30; d_call: TRBD1; clone_size: .; cdr3_nt: TGTGCCTGGAGTGTATCGGCTCTACAGGGGGCGCGAGGCTACACCTTC; cdr3_aa: CAWSVSALQGARGYTF
j_call: TRBJ2-3; v_call: TRBV11-3; d_call: .; clone_size: .; cdr3_nt: TGTGCCAGCAGCTTCGGGGGACTTAGCACAGATACGCAGTATTTT; cdr3_aa: CASSFGGLSTDTQYF
j_call: TRBJ1-5; v_call: TRBV3-1/TRBV3-2; d_call: .; clone_size: .; cdr3_nt: TGTGCCAGCAGCCAAGGAACAGACAATCAGCCCCAGCATTTT; cdr3_aa: CASSQGTDNQPQHF
j_call: TRBJ2-1; v_call: TRBV5-1; d_call: TRBD1; clone_size: few; cdr3_nt: TGCGCCAGCAATGTCCGGGACAGGGGGCTTAATGAGCAGTTCTTC; cdr3_aa: CASNVRDRGLNEQFF
j_call: TRBJ1-2; v_call: TRBV2; d_call: TRBD1; clone_size: .; cdr3_nt: TGTGCCAGCAGCTGGGGCAGGGGGCGAGGTGGCTACACCTTC; cdr3_aa: CASSWGRGRGGYTF
j_call: TRBJ2-7; v_call: TRBV6-5; d_call: .; clone_size: .; cdr3_nt: TGTGCCAGCAGGGGACTGTACGAGCAGTACTTC; cdr3_aa: CASRGLYEQYF
j_call: TRBJ2-2; v_call: TRBV7-6; d_call: TRBD1; clone_size: .; cdr3_nt: TGTGCCAGCAGCTTAGTAGGGGGCCCGACCGGGGAGCTGTTTTTT; cdr3_aa: CASSLVGGPTGELFF
j_call: TRBJ2-2; v_call: TRBV3-1/TRBV3-2; d_call: .; clone_size: .; cdr3_nt: TGTGCCAGCAGCCTAGGACCCGCGGGTGGGGAGCTGTTTTTT; cdr3_aa: CASSLGPAGGELFF
j_call: TRBJ2-7; v_call: TRBV7-9; d_call: TRBD1; clone_size: .; cdr3_nt: TGTGCCAGCAGCTCCCCGGGACAGGGCGACGAGCAGTACTTC; cdr3_aa: CASSSPGQGDEQYF
j_call: TRBJ1-5; v_call: TRBV19; d_call: .; clone_size: .; cdr3_nt: TGTGCCAGTACTCAACAAGGAGCTAATCAGCCCCAGCATTTT; cdr3_aa: CASTQQGANQPQHF
j_call: TRBJ1-4; v_call: TRBV10-2; d_call: .; clone_size: once; cdr3_nt: TGCGCCAGCAGTGTCGGGGTTAATGAAAAACTGTTTTTT; cdr3_aa: CASSVGVNEKLFF
j_call: TRBJ1-3; v_call: TRBV6-5; d_call: .; clone_size: many; cdr3_nt: TGTGCCAGCGCCCCCCGGGGGGCTGGAAACACCATATATTTT; cdr3_aa: CASAPRGAGNTIYF
j_call: TRBJ2-3; v_call: TRBV3-1/TRBV3-2; d_call: .; clone_size: .; cdr3_nt: TGTGCCAGCAGCCAAGATTACGGGATTAGCACAGATACGCAGTATTTT; cdr3_aa: CASSQDYGISTDTQYF
j_call: TRBJ2-2; v_call: TRBV6-6; d_call: TRBD2; clone_size: once; cdr3_nt: TGTGCCAGCAGTCCCCCCCAGGGACTAACCGGGGAGCTGTTTTTT; cdr3_aa: CASSPPQGLTGELFF
j_call: TRBJ1-2; v_call: TRBV9; d_call: TRBD1; clone_size: .; cdr3_nt: TGTGCCAGCAGCGTAGTTCCACAGGGGTTGGATGGCTACACCTTC; cdr3_aa: CASSVVPQGLDGYTF
j_call: TRBJ2-7; v_call: TRBV19; d_call: .; clone_size: once; cdr3_nt: TGTGCCAGTAGTAATCTAGTACGGGGCTACGAGCAGTACTTC; cdr3_aa: CASSNLVRGYEQYF
j_call: TRBJ2-7; v_call: TRBV7-9; d_call: .; clone_size: .; cdr3_nt: TGTGCCAGCAGCCCCCTGATGGTCGGGGAGCAGTACTTC; cdr3_aa: CASSPLMVGEQYF
j_call: TRBJ2-5; v_call: TRBV19; d_call: .; clone_size: .; cdr3_nt: TGTGCCAGTAGTATGCTACAGGGAGCGGAGACCCAGTACTTC; cdr3_aa: CASSMLQGAETQYF
j_call: TRBJ2-7; v_call: TRBV3-1/TRBV3-2; d_call: .; clone_size: .; cdr3_nt: TGTGCCAGCAGCCAAGGGGGCACCTACGAGCAGTACTTC; cdr3_aa: CASSQGGTYEQYF
j_call: TRBJ1-1; v_call: TRBV30; d_call: TRBD1; clone_size: .; cdr3_nt: TGTGCCTGGAGTTTCGGACAGGGCCCCTCGAACACTGAAGCTTTCTTT; cdr3_aa: CAWSFGQGPSNTEAFF
j_call: TRBJ1-4; v_call: TRBV6-1; d_call: .; clone_size: .; cdr3_nt: TGTGCCAGCAGTGAAGCGTGGGGGGGGGCTTCTGAAAAACTGTTTTTT; cdr3_aa: CASSEAWGGASEKLFF
j_call: TRBJ1-3; v_call: TRBV6-5; d_call: .; clone_size: .; cdr3_nt: TGTGCCACCTTTCAGAACACCATATATTTT; cdr3_aa: CATFQNTIYF
j_call: TRBJ2-5; v_call: TRBV5-6; d_call: .; clone_size: .; cdr3_nt: TGTGCCAGCAGCTATATAGGGGACCAAGAGACCCAGTACTTC; cdr3_aa: CASSYIGDQETQYF
j_call: TRBJ2-1; v_call: TRBV3-1/TRBV3-2; d_call: .; clone_size: once; cdr3_nt: TGTGCCAGCAGCCAAGATCCTACGGTTAGCTCCTACAATGAGCAGTTCTTC; cdr3_aa: CASSQDPTVSSYNEQFF
j_call: TRBJ1-2; v_call: TRBV9; d_call: .; clone_size: once; cdr3_nt: TGTGCCAGCAGCGTAGCCTATTCCAATGAACCTCAAGCGAGCTACACCTTC; cdr3_aa: CASSVAYSNEPQASYTF
j_call: TRBJ2-1; v_call: TRBV6-2/TRBV6-3; d_call: TRBD2; clone_size: .; cdr3_nt: TGTGCCAGCAGTTACGAAGCGGGGGGTTATTACAATGAGCAGTTCTTC; cdr3_aa: CASSYEAGGYYNEQFF
j_call: TRBJ2-1; v_call: TRBV7-9; d_call: TRBD2; clone_size: .; cdr3_nt: TGTGCCAGCAGCTTATTCCCTAGCGGGGAGGATGAGCAGTTCTTC; cdr3_aa: CASSLFPSGEDEQFF
j_call: TRBJ2-7; v_call: TRBV3-1/TRBV3-2; d_call: TRBD2; clone_size: .; cdr3_nt: TGTGCCAGCAGCCAAGATCTGGGCGGGGGCTCCTACGAGCAGTACTTC; cdr3_aa: CASSQDLGGGSYEQYF
j_call: TRBJ1-6; v_call: TRBV30; d_call: .; clone_size: .; cdr3_nt: TGTGCCTGGAGTGCCTCCGGGAATTCACCCCTCCACTTT; cdr3_aa: CAWSASGNSPLHF
j_call: TRBJ1-4; v_call: TRBV4-1; d_call: .; clone_size: once; cdr3_nt: TGCGCCAGCAGCCAATGGGCCCGGGAAAAACTGTTTTTT; cdr3_aa: CASSQWAREKLFF